One sample yielded the 8 T cell receptor beta chains listed below, sequenced in a study of cytomegalovirus exposure and HLA in healthy donors. Primers included in the PCR were 60 Vbeta and 13 Jbeta primers. The method was immunoSEQ multiplex PCR; TCRdb's version includes in-frame clones alone and lacks a portion of them. The sample yields some 150,000 clones, approximately 75% seen once. Sequenced material: PBMCs. Source of these receptors: a man aged 25 to 40 in good health and CMV-seropositive.

V and J are TRBV30 and TRBJ2-7; 9 positions match TRBD1. Germline V gene sequence: CDR1 GTSNPN, CDR2 SVGIG (reference sequence). The CDR3 consists of 15 residues. The V segment lost 2 bases and the J segment 12 bases; nucleotides outside the gene matches: 17. CDR3 in amino acids: CAWSSAGQGPIYPYF. The CDR3 nucleotides read TGTGCCTGGAGTTCCGCGGGACAGGGCCCCATATACCCGTACTTC.

This clone turned up a few times. This rearrangement joins TRBV9 to TRBJ2-7; D may be TRBD2 (7 bases). With 4 bases removed from V and 5 bases from J, the gap between germline ends came to 16 bases. CDR1 is SGDLS and CDR2 is YYNGEE in the germline V gene. The CDR3 contains 14 residues. CDR3 bases: TGTGCCAGCAGCTTTTCCGCCGGGGGGCACGAGCAGTACTTC. Its translation: CASSFSAGGHEQYF.

This rearrangement joins TRBV6-4 to TRBJ2-3, with 8 positions matching TRBD2. CDR3 length: 15 amino acids. The germline gives CDR1 MRHNA, CDR2 SNTAGT. V gave up 0 bases and J gave up 1 base; unmatched junction bases: 0. The DNA for the CDR3 is TGTGCCAGCAGTGACTCTAGCGGGGGCACAGATACGCAGTATTTT. This translates into CASSDSSGGTDTQYF.

The rearrangement joins TRBV7-9 to TRBJ2-7; tentative D call: TRBD2 (7 bases). The CDR3 totals 15 residues. V shed 5 bases and J shed 4 bases, with 18 bases lying between them. Germline lookup yields CDR1 SEHNR and CDR2 FQNEAQ (reference sequence). CDR3 nucleotide sequence: TGTGCCAGCAGCCCCGGGGGGCTGCTCGGATACGAGCAGTACTTC. Translation gives CASSPGGLLGYEQYF.

The chain links TRBV5-4 to TRBJ1-2; TRBD1 matches 9 bases. The J segment lost 6 bases and the V segment lost 3 bases, leaving 3 bases of the junction unmatched. This CDR3 has 13 residues. Germline loops: CDR1 SGHNT, CDR2 YYREEE (reference sequence). The CDR3 DNA sequence: TGTGCCAGCAGCTCCGGGACAGGGAATGGCTACACCTTC. Translated, it gives CASSSGTGNGYTF.

With regard to this clone: Germline is not matched at one junction end, which may reflect a read error. This chain links TRBV6-1 with TRBJ1-3, with 8 nucleotides matching TRBD1. Germline V gene sequence: CDR1 MNHNS, CDR2 SASEGT. There are 17 residues in the CDR3. This chain's CDR3 is CASREEAGTGRWNTIYF. The CDR3 DNA is TGTGCCAGCAGAGAAGAAGCCGGGACAGGTCGCTGGAACACCATATATTTT.

The chain links TRBV4-1 to TRBJ2-2; D gene uncertain. CDR3 length equals 12 residues. V shed 4 bases and J shed 6 bases, with 6 bases lying between them. Germline values: CDR1 MGHRA, CDR2 YSYEKL. CDR3 coding DNA: TGCGCCAGCAGCCCCTACGCCGGGGAGCTGTTTTTT. Its translation is CASSPYAGELFF.

V gene TRBV9 combines with J gene TRBJ2-2; D is possibly TRBD1 (5 bases). Germline V gives CDR1 SGDLS, CDR2 YYNGEE. V shed 3 bases and J shed 1 base, with 10 bases lying between them. The CDR3 is 15 residues long. This chain's CDR3 is CASSDPTENTGELFF. The CDR3 nucleotides read TGTGCCAGCAGCGATCCGACAGAGAACACCGGGGAGCTGTTTTTT.